The present T cell receptor (beta chain) was sequenced within a study of blood T cell repertoires in COVID-19. Across the whole study: The cDNA or gDNA used as material had been derived from T cells, B-cell-depleted T cells, or PBMCs.

Everyone who took part was 18 to 89 years old, and they came from roughly 25 US areas. The study assigned cohorts using participant-reported clinical history. The germline gives CDR1 MNHEY, CDR2 SMNVEV (reference sequence). This CDR3 spans 19 amino acids. V was cut by 3 bases and J by 1 base, with 22 bases left in between. Sequencing used immunoSEQ multiplex PCR; TCRdb keeps in-frame clones, though not all of them. The sample records some 510,000 clones, over 75% being singletons. The sequencing input was PBMCs or T cells enriched from blood (not recorded which). The V gene is TRBV27, the J gene TRBJ1-5, with D perhaps matching TRBD1 (6 bases). This sequence was found in a woman between 40 and 55 years old who had recovered from COVID-19. The DNA of the CDR3 is TGTGCCAGCAGTTTGGGGCCAACAAGGGGGTCTAGAAGCAATCAGCCCCAGCATTTT. It yields the protein CASSLGPTRGSRSNQPQHF.